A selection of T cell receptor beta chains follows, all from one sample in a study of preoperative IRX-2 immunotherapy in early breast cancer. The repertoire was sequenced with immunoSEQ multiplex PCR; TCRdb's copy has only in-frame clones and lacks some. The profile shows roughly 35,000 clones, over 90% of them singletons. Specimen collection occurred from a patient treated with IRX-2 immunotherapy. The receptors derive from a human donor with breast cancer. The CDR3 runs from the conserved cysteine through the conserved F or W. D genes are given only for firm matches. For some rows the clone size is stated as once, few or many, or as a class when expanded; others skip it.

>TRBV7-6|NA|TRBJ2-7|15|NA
TGTGCCAGCAGCCCGGATACCAGTCGAGGGAGGGAGCAGTACTTC
CASSPDTSRGREQYF
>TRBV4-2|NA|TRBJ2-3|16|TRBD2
TGTGCCAGCAGCCTTCGACTAGCGGGGAGCACAGATACGCAGTATTTT
CASSLRLAGSTDTQYF
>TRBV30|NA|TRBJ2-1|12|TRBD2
TGTGCCTGGAGTTCTGCGGGGGTCGGGGAGTTCTTC
CAWSSAGVGEFF
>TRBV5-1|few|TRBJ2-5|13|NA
TGCGCCAGCAGCTTGGCTTTCCAAGAGACCCAGTACTTC
CASSLAFQETQYF
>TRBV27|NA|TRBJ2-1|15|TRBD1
TGTGCCAGCATCTTATCCGGGACAGGGAATTATGAGCAGTTCTTC
CASILSGTGNYEQFF
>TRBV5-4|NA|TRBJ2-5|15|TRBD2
TGTGCCAGCAGCTCAGCTAGCGGGGACTTGGAGACCCAGTACTTC
CASSSASGDLETQYF
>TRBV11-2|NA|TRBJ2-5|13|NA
TGTGCCAGCGGGGCGGGGTGGAAAGAGACCCAGTACTTC
CASGAGWKETQYF
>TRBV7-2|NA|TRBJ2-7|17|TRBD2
TGTGCCAGCAGCGGGACTAGCGGGAGGGCCGGTGTGTACGAGCAGTACTTC
CASSGTSGRAGVYEQYF
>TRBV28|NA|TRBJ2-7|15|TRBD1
TGTGCCAGCAGTAACCCCGGACAGGCCCTTTACGAGCAGTACTTC
CASSNPGQALYEQYF
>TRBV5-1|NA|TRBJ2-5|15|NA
TGCGCCAGCAGCTTTCCCTCCTCGTCCCCAGAGACCCAGTACTTC
CASSFPSSSPETQYF